This T cell receptor beta chain was recovered during a study of blood T cells in healthy people across ages. A sample-barcoded 5' primer and a J-beta primer mix were used in a second PCR of roughly 6 to 11 cycles. TCRdb redid the calling of the 5' RACE reads with MiXCR, one entry per CDR3 protein. The profile shows about 400,000 distinct CDR3 sequences, 45% to 60% of them singletons. The extraction recovered at least 6 micrograms of total RNA per sample. J lost 6 bases, V lost 0 bases, and 7 bases had no gene match. Germline V gene sequence: CDR1 SGHRS, CDR2 YFSETQ. This CDR3 spans 16 amino acids. Sequenced material: blood. The chain uses TRBV5-1 and TRBJ2-1; 9 nucleotides match TRBD2. The TCR sequence derives from a man aged 55 to 70 in good health. DNA for the CDR3: TGCGCCAGCAGCTTGGTGTCTAGCGGGATGTTCAATGAGCAGTTCTTC. It translates to CASSLVSSGMFNEQFF.